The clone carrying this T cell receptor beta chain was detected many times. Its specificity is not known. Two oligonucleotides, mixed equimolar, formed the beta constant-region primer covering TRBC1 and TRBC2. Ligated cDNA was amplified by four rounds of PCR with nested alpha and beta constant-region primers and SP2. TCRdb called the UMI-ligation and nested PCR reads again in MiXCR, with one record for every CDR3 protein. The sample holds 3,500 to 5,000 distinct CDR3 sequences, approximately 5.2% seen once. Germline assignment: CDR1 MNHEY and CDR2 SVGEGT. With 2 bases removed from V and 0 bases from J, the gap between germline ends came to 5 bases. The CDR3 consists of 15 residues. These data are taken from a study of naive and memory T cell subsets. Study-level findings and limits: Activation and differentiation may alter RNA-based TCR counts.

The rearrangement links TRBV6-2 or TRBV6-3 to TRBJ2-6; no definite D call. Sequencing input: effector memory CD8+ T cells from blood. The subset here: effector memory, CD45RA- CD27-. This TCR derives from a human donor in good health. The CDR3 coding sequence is TGTGCCAGCAGTTACAAAGACTCTGGGGCCAACGTCCTGACTTTC. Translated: CASSYKDSGANVLTF.